This entry features one T cell receptor (beta chain) sequence. Its matching antigen is unknown. An Oncomine TCR Beta short-read assay was used to sequence the DNA from cultured CD4+ T cells. Investigators obtained genomic DNA by extraction from cultured CD4+ T cells. TCRdb analysed the PCR reads with MiXCR anew, one entry per CDR3 protein. The sample has around 7,500 distinct CDR3 sequences, over 25% seen once; the top ten hold approximately 12%. The sample's treatment: approximately 11-day PBMC culture with coronavirus spike peptide pools or control peptides (ViraFEST assay). It was before the COVID-19 pandemic (2011-2018) that the unexposed donor's CD4+ T cells were collected. Antigen-specific T cells were expanded with peptide pools by ViraFEST, and TCRs were then sequenced. On day 3 and again on day 7, fresh IL-2 medium was used to replace half the medium. This specimen comes from a study of vaccination and CD4 T cells after COVID-19. Study information: Stimulation used overlapping spike peptides from SARS-CoV-2, HCoV-NL63, HCoV-OC43 and HCoV-229E. Cultures acting as controls obtained a CEFX pool, an HIV-1 Nef pool, or no peptide.

CDR1 LGHNA and CDR2 YSLEER come from the germline V gene. The CDR3 totals 16 residues. The junction had 7 bases not matched to a gene; V was cut back by 1 base and J by 4 bases. Sample: CD4+ T cells from blood, cultured in vitro. V gene TRBV4-3 combines with J gene TRBJ2-7, with 10 bases aligning to TRBD1. The TCR comes from a human donor in good health. The CDR3 DNA reads TGCGCCAGCAGCCAAGCTCCCGGGACAGGGGTATACGAGCAGTACTTC. It codes for CASSQAPGTGVYEQYF.